This T cell receptor (beta chain) derives from a study of T cell responses to AZD1222 COVID-19 vaccine. General study points: Baseline serostatus was positive in only five to seven AZD1222 recipients. The reported proportion of spike-specific TCRs targeting unmutated variant regions was nearly half.

Sequenced by immunoSEQ multiplex PCR; TCRdb stores in-frame clones only, minus some. Among 150,000 to 200,000 clones listed, 90% to 95% were seen once. To note about this clone: Its antigen remains unidentified.

Trimming removed 8 bases from V and 3 bases from J, with 11 bases in between. The germline gives CDR1 MNHNY, CDR2 SVGAGI (reference sequence). The CDR3 sequence is 13 residues long. The chain has TRBV6-6 and TRBJ1-5; possibly TRBD1 for D (5 bases). The receptor was derived from an adult who received the AZD1222 COVID-19 vaccine. The sequenced sample was peripheral blood, obtained 28 days after the second AZD1222 dose. The CDR3, as DNA: TGTGCCAGCTTTAGACAGAACAATCAGCCCCAGCATTTT. Amino acid sequence: CASFRQNNQPQHF.